This T cell receptor (beta chain) appears in the sequencing data of a study of shared clonotypes between healthy human individuals. Broader study findings: The generation probabilities recorded for non-shared clonotypes fell below those of clonotypes shared by all four donors. The diversity represented, both genetic and in exposure history, was limited by few donors.

A word on this clone: Its target is not known.

The authors ran the assay at deep level. Per the authors' pipeline: For the immunoSEQ data, sequences were junction-only without quality scores, so filtering differed. Only in-frame clones appear in the TCRdb table, and some are missing; sequencing was by immunoSEQ multiplex PCR. V, J and clone size are those of that table, while D and trimming were read from the DNA. This table holds 700,000 or so clones, about two thirds found once. With 1 base removed from V and 8 bases from J, the gap between germline ends came to 17 bases. The germline V gene encodes CDR1 SEHNR and CDR2 FQNEAQ (reference sequence). This CDR3 comprises 15 residues.

The sequence was collected from a woman aged 25 to 39 in good health. V is TRBV7-9 and J is TRBJ1-2; unclear D gene. Material: memory CD4+ T cells sorted from blood. The subset denotes: CD45RA-negative fraction. The CDR3 nucleotides read TGTGCCAGCAGCTTAGGCCGACAAGCGGCGGGGGGCTACACCTTC. This codes for CASSLGRQAAGGYTF. Drawing the rest from reference TRBV7-9 and TRBJ1-2, the complete variable domain is DTGVSQNPRHKITKRGQNVTFRCDPISEHNRLYWYRQTLGQGPEFLTYFQNEAQLEKSRLLSDRFSAERPKGSFSTLEIQRTEQGDSAMYLCASSLGRQAAGGYTFGSGTRLTVV.